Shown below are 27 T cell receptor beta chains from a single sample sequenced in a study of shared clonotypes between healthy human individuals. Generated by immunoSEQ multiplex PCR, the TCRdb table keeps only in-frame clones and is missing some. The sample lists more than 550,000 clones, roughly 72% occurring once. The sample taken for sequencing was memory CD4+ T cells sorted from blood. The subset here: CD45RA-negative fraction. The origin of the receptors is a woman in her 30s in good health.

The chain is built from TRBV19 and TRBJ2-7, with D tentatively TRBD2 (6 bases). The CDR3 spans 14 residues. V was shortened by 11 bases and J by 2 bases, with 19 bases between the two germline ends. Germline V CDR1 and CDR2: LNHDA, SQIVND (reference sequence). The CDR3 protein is CASSSGSGPYEQYF. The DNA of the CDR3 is TGTGCCTCCAGCTCCGGGAGTGGCCCCTACGAGCAGTACTTC. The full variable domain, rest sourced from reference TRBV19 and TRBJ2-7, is DGGITQSPKYLFRKEGQNVTLSCEQNLNHDAMYWYRQDPGQGLRLIYYSQIVNDFQKGDIAEGYSVSREKKESFPLTVTSAQKNPTAFYLCASSSGSGPYEQYFGPGTRLTVT.

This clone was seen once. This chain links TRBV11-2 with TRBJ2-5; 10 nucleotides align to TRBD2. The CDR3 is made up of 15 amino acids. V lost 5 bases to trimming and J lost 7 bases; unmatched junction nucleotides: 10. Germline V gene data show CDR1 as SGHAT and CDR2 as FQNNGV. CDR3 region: CASSPLSGRGATQYF. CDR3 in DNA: TGTGCCAGCAGCCCCCTCAGCGGGAGGGGAGCGACCCAGTACTTC.

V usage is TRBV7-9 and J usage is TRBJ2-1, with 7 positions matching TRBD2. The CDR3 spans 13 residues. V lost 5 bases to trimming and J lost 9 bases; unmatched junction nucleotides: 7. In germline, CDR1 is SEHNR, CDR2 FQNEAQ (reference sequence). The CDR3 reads CASSLREEVEQFF. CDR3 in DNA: TGTGCCAGCAGCCTCCGGGAGGAGGTTGAGCAGTTCTTC.

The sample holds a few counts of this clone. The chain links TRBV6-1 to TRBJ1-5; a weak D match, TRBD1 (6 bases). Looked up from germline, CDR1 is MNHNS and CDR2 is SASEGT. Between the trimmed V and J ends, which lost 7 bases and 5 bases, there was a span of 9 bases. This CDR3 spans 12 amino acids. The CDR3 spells CASNRADQPQHF. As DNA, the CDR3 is TGTGCCAGCAACAGGGCCGATCAGCCCCAGCATTTT.

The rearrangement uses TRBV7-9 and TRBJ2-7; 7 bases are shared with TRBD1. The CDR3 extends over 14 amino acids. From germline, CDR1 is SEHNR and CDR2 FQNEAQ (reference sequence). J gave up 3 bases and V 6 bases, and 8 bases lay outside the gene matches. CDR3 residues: CASRRQGAHYEQYF. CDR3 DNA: TGTGCCAGCAGGAGACAGGGCGCGCACTACGAGCAGTACTTC.

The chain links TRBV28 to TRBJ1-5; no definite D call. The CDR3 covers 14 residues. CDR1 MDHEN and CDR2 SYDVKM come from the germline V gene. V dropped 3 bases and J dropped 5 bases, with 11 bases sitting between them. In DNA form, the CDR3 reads TGTGCCAGCAGTTTGCGTAGGGATCATCAGCCCCAGCATTTT. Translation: CASSLRRDHQPQHF.

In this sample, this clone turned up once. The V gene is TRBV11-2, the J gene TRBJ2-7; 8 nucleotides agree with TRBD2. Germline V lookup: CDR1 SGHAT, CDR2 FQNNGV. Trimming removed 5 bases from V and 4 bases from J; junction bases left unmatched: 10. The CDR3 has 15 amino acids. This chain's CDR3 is CASSLKRERPYEQYF. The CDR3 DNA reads TGTGCCAGCAGCCTAAAGCGGGAGCGGCCATACGAGCAGTACTTC.

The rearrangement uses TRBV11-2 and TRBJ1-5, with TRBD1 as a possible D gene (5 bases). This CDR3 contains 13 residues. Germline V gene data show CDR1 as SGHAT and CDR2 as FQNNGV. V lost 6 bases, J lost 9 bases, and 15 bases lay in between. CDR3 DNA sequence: TGTGCCAGCAGGCGAGGGGAGGGGACGCCCCAGCATTTT. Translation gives CASRRGEGTPQHF.

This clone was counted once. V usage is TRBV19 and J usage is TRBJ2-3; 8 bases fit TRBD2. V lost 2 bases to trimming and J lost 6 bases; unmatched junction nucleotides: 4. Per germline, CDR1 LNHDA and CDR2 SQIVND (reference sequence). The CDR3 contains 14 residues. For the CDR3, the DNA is TGTGCCAGTAGTATAACTAGCGGTAGGGATACGCAGTATTTT. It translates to CASSITSGRDTQYF. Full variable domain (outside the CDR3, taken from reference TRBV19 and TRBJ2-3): DGGITQSPKYLFRKEGQNVTLSCEQNLNHDAMYWYRQDPGQGLRLIYYSQIVNDFQKGDIAEGYSVSREKKESFPLTVTSAQKNPTAFYLCASSITSGRDTQYFGPGTRLTVL.

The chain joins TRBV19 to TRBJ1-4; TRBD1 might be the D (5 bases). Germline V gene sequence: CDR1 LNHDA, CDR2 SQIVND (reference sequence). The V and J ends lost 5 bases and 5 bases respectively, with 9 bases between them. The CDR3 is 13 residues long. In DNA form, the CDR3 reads TGTGCCAGTAGTGGGACGGCAAATGAAAAACTGTTTTTT. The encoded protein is CASSGTANEKLFF. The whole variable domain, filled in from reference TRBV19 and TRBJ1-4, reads DGGITQSPKYLFRKEGQNVTLSCEQNLNHDAMYWYRQDPGQGLRLIYYSQIVNDFQKGDIAEGYSVSREKKESFPLTVTSAQKNPTAFYLCASSGTANEKLFFGSGTQLSVL.

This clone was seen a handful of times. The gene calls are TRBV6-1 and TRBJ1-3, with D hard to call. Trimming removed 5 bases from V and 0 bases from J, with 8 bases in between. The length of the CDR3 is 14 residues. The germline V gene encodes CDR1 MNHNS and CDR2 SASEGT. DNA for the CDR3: TGTGCCAGCAGTCCACAGTTCTCTGGAAACACCATATATTTT. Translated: CASSPQFSGNTIYF.

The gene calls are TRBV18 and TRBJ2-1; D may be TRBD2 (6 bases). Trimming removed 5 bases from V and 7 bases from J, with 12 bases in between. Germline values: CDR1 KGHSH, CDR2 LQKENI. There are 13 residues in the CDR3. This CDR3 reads CASSTGDWNEQFF. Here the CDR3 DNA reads TGTGCCAGCTCAACTGGGGACTGGAATGAGCAGTTCTTC.

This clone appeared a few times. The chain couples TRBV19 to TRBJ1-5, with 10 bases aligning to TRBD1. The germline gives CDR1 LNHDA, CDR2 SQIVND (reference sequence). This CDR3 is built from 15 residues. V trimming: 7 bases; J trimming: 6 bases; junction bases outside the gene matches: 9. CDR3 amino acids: CASNRDRGRRQPQHF. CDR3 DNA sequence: TGTGCCAGTAATCGTGACAGGGGGCGCCGTCAGCCCCAGCATTTT.

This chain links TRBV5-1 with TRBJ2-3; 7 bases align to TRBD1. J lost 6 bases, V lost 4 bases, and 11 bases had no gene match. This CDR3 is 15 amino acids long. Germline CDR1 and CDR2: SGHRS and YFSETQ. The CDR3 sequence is CASSIDRAFWDTQYF. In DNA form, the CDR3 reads TGCGCCAGCAGCATTGACAGGGCCTTTTGGGATACGCAGTATTTT.

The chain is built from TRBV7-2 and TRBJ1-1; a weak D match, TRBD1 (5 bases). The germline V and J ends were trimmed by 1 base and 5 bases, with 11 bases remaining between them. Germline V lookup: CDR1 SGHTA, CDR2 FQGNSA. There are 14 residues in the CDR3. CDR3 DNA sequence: TGTGCCAGCAGCTTAGGAGTCAGGGCTACTGAAGCTTTCTTT. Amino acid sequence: CASSLGVRATEAFF. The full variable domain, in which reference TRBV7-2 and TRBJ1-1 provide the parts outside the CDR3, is GAGVSQSPSNKVTEKGKDVELRCDPISGHTALYWYRQSLGQGLEFLIYFQGNSAPDKSGLPSDRFSAERTGGSVSTLTIQRTQQEDSAVYLCASSLGVRATEAFFGQGTRLTVV.

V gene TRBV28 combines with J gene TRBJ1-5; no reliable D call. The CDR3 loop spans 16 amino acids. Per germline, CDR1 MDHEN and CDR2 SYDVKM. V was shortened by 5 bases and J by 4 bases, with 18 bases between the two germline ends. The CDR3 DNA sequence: TGTGCCAGCAGTCTCCGGGTAGGCGCGCGTAATCAGCCCCAGCATTTT. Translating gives CASSLRVGARNQPQHF. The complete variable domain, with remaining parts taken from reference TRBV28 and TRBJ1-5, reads DVKVTQSSRYLVKRTGEKVFLECVQDMDHENMFWYRQDPGLGLRLIYFSYDVKMKEKGDIPEGYSVSREKKERFSLILESASTNQTSMYLCASSLRVGARNQPQHFGDGTRLSIL.

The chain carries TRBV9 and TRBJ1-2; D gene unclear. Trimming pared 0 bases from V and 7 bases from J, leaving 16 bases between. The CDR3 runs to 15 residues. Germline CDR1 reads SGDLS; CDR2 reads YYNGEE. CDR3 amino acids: CASSVGQQRTAGYTF. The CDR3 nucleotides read TGTGCCAGCAGCGTAGGTCAACAGCGTACGGCTGGCTACACCTTC.

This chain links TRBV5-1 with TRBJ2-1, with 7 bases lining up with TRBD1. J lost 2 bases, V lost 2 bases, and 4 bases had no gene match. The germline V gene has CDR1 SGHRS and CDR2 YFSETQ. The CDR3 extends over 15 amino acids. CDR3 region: CASSFDRVPYNEQFF. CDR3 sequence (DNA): TGCGCCAGCAGCTTCGACAGGGTCCCCTACAATGAGCAGTTCTTC.

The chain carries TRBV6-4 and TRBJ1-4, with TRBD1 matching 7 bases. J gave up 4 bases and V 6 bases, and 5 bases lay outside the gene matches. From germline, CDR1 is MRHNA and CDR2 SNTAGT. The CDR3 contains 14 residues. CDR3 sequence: CASSRRQGNEKLFF. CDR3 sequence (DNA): TGTGCCAGCAGCCGCCGACAGGGTAATGAAAAACTGTTTTTT.

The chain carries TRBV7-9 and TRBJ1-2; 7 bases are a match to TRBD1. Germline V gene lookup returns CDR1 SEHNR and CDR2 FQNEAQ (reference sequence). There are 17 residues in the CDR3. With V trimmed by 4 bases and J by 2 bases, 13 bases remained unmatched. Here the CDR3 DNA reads TGTGCCAGCAGCTCAACGACAGGGTGGGCCGCCAACTATGGCTACACCTTC. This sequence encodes CASSSTTGWAANYGYTF.

DNA for the CDR3: TGTGCCAGCAGCCACCTCGGGTTAGGTATTGGGAATGAGCAGTTCTTC. Its protein product is CASSHLGLGIGNEQFF. The rearrangement uses TRBV11-2 and TRBJ2-1; D remains unclear. CDR3 length: 16 residues. The germline V gene has CDR1 SGHAT and CDR2 FQNNGV. The V and J ends lost 5 bases and 7 bases respectively, with 21 bases between them.

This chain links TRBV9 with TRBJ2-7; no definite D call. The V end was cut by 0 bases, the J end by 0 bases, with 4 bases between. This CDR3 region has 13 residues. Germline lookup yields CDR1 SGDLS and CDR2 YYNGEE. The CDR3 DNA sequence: TGTGCCAGCAGCGTAGTAGGCTCCTACGAGCAGTACTTC. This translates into CASSVVGSYEQYF.

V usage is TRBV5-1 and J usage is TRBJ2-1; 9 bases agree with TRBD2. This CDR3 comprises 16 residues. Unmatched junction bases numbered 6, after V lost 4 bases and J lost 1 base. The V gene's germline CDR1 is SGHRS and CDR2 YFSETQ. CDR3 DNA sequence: TGCGCCAGCAGCGAACTTGGACTAGCGTCCTACAATGAGCAGTTCTTC. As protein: CASSELGLASYNEQFF.

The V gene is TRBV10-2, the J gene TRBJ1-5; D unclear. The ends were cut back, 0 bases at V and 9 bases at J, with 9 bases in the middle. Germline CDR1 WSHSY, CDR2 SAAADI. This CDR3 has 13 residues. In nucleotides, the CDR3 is TGCGCCAGCAGTGAGTCGACTCTGGCGCCCCAGCATTTT. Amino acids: CASSESTLAPQHF.

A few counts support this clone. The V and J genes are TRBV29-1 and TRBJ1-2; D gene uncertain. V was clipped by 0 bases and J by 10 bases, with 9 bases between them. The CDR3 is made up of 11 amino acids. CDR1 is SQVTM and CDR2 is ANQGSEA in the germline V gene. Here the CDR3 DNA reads TGCAGCGTTGAAGAGGGAGGAGACTACACCTTC. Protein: CSVEEGGDYTF.

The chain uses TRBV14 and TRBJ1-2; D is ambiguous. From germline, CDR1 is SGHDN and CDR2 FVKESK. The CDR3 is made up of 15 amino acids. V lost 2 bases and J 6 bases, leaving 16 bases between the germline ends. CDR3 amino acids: CASSQNRLILHGYTF. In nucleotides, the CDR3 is TGTGCCAGCAGCCAAAACCGACTCATACTTCATGGCTACACCTTC.

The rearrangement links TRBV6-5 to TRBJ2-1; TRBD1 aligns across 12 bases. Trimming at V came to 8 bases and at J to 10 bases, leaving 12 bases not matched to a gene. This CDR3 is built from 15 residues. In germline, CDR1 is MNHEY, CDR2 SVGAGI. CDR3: CASGGGQGAVVEQFF. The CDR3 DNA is TGTGCCAGCGGCGGGGGACAGGGGGCGGTGGTGGAGCAGTTCTTC.